This T cell receptor (beta chain) stems from a study of somatic mutations in cytotoxic T cells in rheumatoid arthritis. CDR3 length: 14 residues. Germline CDR1 reads MNHNY; CDR2 reads SVGAGI (reference sequence). Trimming removed 6 bases from V and 2 bases from J, with 14 bases in between. Assay: immunoSEQ multiplex PCR; the TCRdb copy retains only in-frame clones and omits some. The table includes approximately 10,000 clones, around 81% detected once. The sequence derives from a woman aged 45-65 years in good health. The chain employs TRBV6-6 and TRBJ2-7; perhaps TRBD1 as D (5 bases). The sequencing input was CD8+ T cells sorted from blood. This chain's CDR3 is CASRSRRQTYEQYF. CDR3 DNA sequence: TGTGCCAGCAGATCCCGGAGACAGACCTACGAGCAGTACTTC.